Sequencing of this T cell receptor beta chain was carried out in a study of beta chain features in type 1 diabetes. Notes on the study in general: Moderate yet significant TCRB CDR3 shortening was seen in Type 1 diabetes patients in all four CD4+ subsets.

The CDR3 totals 14 residues. Germline V gene lookup returns CDR1 MNHEY and CDR2 SVGAGI. The junction had 5 bases not matched to a gene; V was cut back by 7 bases and J by 6 bases. This clone was recorded a few times. Its cognate antigen is unknown. The sequenced template was cDNA made from the entire isolated RNA. The assay was immunoSEQ multiplex PCR, and TCRdb's table has in-frame clones only and misses some. The table records a few hundred thousand clones, just over 20% of them present only once. V gene TRBV6-5 combines with J gene TRBJ2-1; the match to TRBD2 covers 11 bases. Sequencing was done on a sample of naive CD4+ T cells from blood. The receptor's source is a woman between 40 and 55 years old with type 1 diabetes. This CDR3 is CASKPGLAGNEQFF. The CDR3 nucleotides are TGTGCCAGCAAACCCGGACTAGCGGGCAATGAGCAGTTCTTC.